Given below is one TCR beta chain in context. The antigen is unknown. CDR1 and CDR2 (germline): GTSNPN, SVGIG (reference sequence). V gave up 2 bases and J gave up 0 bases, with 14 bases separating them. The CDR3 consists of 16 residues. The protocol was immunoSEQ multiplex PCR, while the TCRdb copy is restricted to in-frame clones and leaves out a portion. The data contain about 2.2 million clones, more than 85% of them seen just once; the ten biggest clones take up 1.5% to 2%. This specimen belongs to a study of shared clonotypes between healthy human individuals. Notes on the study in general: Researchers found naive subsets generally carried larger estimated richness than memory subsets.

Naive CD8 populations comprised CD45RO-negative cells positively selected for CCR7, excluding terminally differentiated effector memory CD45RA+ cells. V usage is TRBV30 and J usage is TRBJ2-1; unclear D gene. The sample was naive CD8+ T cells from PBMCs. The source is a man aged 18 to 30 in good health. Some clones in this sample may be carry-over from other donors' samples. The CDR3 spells CAWSPDPLSSYNEQFF. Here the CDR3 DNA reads TGTGCCTGGAGTCCCGACCCCCTATCCTCCTACAATGAGCAGTTCTTC. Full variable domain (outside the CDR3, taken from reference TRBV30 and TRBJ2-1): SQTIHQWPATLVQPVGSPLSLECTVEGTSNPNLYWYRQAAGRGLQLLFYSVGIGQISSEVPQNLSASRPQDRQFILSSKKLLLSDSGFYLCAWSPDPLSSYNEQFFGPGTRLTVL.